This T cell receptor beta chain was obtained from a study of CD8 T cells in ankylosing spondylitis. The CDR3 consists of 15 residues. V lost 4 bases and J lost 6; bases outside the gene matches: 5. The V gene's germline CDR1 is MGHRA and CDR2 YSYEKL. This clonotype was recorded a few times. What it binds is unknown. Study-wide findings and caveats: There were earlier reports of some motif variants in reactive arthritis synovial fluid and blood. Blood of patients with ankylosing spondylitis appeared to be characterized by a TCR beta motif of several highly homologous variants. In ankylosing spondylitis patients, matched synovial fluid reportedly showed significant enrichment of disease-linked clones.

Researchers built TCR beta libraries using quantitative 5'-RACE with molecular barcodes. TCRdb passed the 5' RACE reads through MiXCR, listing each CDR3 protein once. The repertoire consists of roughly 300,000 distinct CDR3 sequences, with 8% occurring once and the leading ten covering about 14%. The chain recombines TRBV4-1 with TRBJ2-3; 12 bases line up with TRBD1. Sequenced sample: blood, either unsorted or a sorted T cell fraction (not recorded which). This TCR derives from a male donor with ankylosing spondylitis. The CDR3 spells CASSLRDRGLDTQYF. CDR3 sequence (DNA): TGCGCCAGCAGCCTCCGGGACAGGGGGCTTGATACGCAGTATTTT.